This T cell receptor beta chain stems from a study of regulatory T cells in long-lasting Graves disease. Study-level points and caveats: Segments TRBV28, TRBJ1-2 and TRBJ2-5 showed preferential usage in persistent disease.

V was shortened by 3 bases and J by 7 bases, with 19 bases between the two germline ends. The CDR3 sequence is 15 residues long. Germline V gene sequence: CDR1 MNHEY, CDR2 SMNVEV (reference sequence). The time point: newly diagnosed GD, antithyroid drugs for less than 3 months. The TCR library was made from RNA extracted from PBMCs. Arm-PCR of CDR3 regions and iRepertoire HTBI primers were used to build TCR beta libraries. TCRdb reprocessed the multiplex PCR reads with MiXCR, giving one entry per CDR3 protein. This table has over 500,000 distinct CDR3 sequences, less than 20% appearing once. This clonotype was seen ten or more times. Its specificity is not known. The sample also formed part of further work on T cells in Graves' hyperthyroidism and ophthalmopathy. That report notes: The primer set for the first-round RT-PCR of the TCR CDR3 was HTBI.

The rearrangement uses TRBV27 and TRBJ2-7, with D possibly being TRBD2 (6 bases). The origin of this receptor is a woman aged 25 to 39 with Graves disease. Specimen: peripheral blood mononuclear cells (PBMCs), collected at new diagnosis, from a patient treated with antithyroid drugs. CDR3 in DNA: TGTGCCAGCAGTTTTTTACGGGAGAGGGCTAAAGAGCAGTACTTC. Its protein product is CASSFLRERAKEQYF.